This T cell receptor (beta chain) was sequenced during a study of T-cell memory formation after mild COVID-19. Study results and limitations: From day 15 to 85, contracting clones were balanced between CD4 and CD8, whereas later expanders leaned toward CD4+.

Comments on this clonotype: Antigen specificity is unknown.

TCRdb analysed the 5' RACE reads with MiXCR anew, one entry per CDR3 protein. The sample yields 350,000 to 500,000 distinct CDR3 sequences, 18% seen once. CDR3 length: 12 amino acids. CDR1 MNHEY and CDR2 SVGAGI come from the germline V gene. V lost 2 bases and J 8 bases, leaving 8 bases between the germline ends. The V and J genes are TRBV6-5 and TRBJ2-3; the D gene is possibly TRBD2 (5 bases). The sample consisted of PBMCs or a T cell subset sorted from them (not recorded which). The source of this sequence is a man between 18 and 29 years old who had mild COVID-19 (a few samples of this study predate the infection). Cell type and time point are not known. DNA for the CDR3: TGTGCCAGCAGTTACCCGGGGAGTACGCAGTATTTT. Translation gives CASSYPGSTQYF.